Each of the 6 T cell receptor beta chains below was sequenced from the same sample in a study of cytomegalovirus exposure and HLA in healthy donors. The PCR contained 60 Vbeta and 13 Jbeta primers. Repertoires were generated with immunoSEQ multiplex PCR, while TCRdb's copy carries only in-frame clones and drops some. The data contain approximately 210,000 clones, about 81% of them singletons. Source material: PBMCs. These receptors originate from a young man in good health and CMV-seronegative.

This chain links TRBV4-3 with TRBJ2-5, with 8 bases aligning to TRBD1. Germline V gene sequence: CDR1 LGHNA, CDR2 YSLEER. The CDR3 covers 14 residues. The V gene end was trimmed by 1 base and the J gene end by 4 bases; junction bases not matched to a gene: 2. For the CDR3, the DNA is TGCGCCAGCAGCCAAGGACAGGGGAGAGAGACCCAGTACTTC. Its translation: CASSQGQGRETQYF.

This chain connects TRBV7-3 to TRBJ2-1; the match to TRBD2 covers 13 bases. CDR1 is SGHTA and CDR2 is FQGTGA in the germline V gene. With V trimmed by 1 base and J by 0 bases, 21 bases remained unmatched. The CDR3 runs to 24 residues. This CDR3 is CASSLNSRGHGTSGALSSYNEQFF. The DNA for the CDR3 is TGTGCCAGCAGCTTAAACTCCAGGGGGCATGGGACTAGCGGGGCCCTGAGCTCCTACAATGAGCAGTTCTTC.

This clone was seen a single time. This chain uses TRBV15 with TRBJ2-2; TRBD1 matches 7 bases. The J segment lost 2 bases and the V segment lost 5 bases, leaving 5 bases of the junction unmatched. The CDR3 has 15 amino acids. From germline, CDR1 is LNHNV and CDR2 YYDKDF (reference sequence). Here the CDR3 DNA reads TGTGCCACCAGCCCCGACAGGGTCAACACCGGGGAGCTGTTTTTT. Translating gives CATSPDRVNTGELFF.

This clone was counted a single time. The chain is built from TRBV5-6 and TRBJ2-1, with 9 positions matching TRBD1. This CDR3 region has 14 residues. J lost 7 bases, V lost 4 bases, and 6 bases had no gene match. The germline V gene encodes CDR1 SGHDT and CDR2 YYEEEE. CDR3 sequence reads: CASSIGTGRNEQFF. DNA for the CDR3: TGTGCCAGCAGCATAGGGACAGGGAGGAATGAGCAGTTCTTC.

The chain employs TRBV28 and TRBJ2-5; a weak D match, TRBD1 (5 bases). Germline V gene sequence: CDR1 MDHEN, CDR2 SYDVKM. Trimming shortened V by 6 bases and J by 3 bases, and 20 bases separated the two germline ends. The CDR3 extends over 16 amino acids. The CDR3 bases are TGTGCCAGCAGCGAAAGTCGGGCAGGGCTGGAAGAGACCCAGTACTTC. This translates into CASSESRAGLEETQYF.

In DNA, the CDR3 is TGTGCCAGCAGAGACGGGAGCTCCTACGAGCAGTACTTC. Its protein product is CASRDGSSYEQYF. V usage is TRBV25-1 and J usage is TRBJ2-7; TRBD2 might be the D (6 bases). Trimming cost V 6 bases and J 0 bases, with 9 bases left between them. In germline, CDR1 is MGHDK, CDR2 SYGVNS. The CDR3 length is 13 residues.